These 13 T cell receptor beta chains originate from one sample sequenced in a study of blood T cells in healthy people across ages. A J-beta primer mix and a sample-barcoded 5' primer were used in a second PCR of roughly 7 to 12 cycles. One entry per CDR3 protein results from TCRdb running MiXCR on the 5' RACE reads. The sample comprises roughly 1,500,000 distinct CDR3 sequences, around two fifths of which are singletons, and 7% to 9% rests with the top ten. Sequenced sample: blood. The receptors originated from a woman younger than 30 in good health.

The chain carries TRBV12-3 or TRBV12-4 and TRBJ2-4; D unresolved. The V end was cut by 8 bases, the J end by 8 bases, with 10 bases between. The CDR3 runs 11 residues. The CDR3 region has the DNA TGTGCCAGCTCCACGGGTTACATTCAGTACTTC. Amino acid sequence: CASSTGYIQYF.

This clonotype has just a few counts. CDR3: CASGIAGYYEQYF. The CDR3 DNA sequence: TGTGCCAGCGGAATAGCGGGTTACTACGAGCAGTACTTC. The V and J genes are TRBV25-1 and TRBJ2-7, with 7 nucleotides matching TRBD2. Trimming removed 8 bases from V and 3 bases from J; junction bases left unmatched: 7. The germline CDR1 and CDR2 sequences are MGHDK and SYGVNS. The CDR3 spans 13 residues.

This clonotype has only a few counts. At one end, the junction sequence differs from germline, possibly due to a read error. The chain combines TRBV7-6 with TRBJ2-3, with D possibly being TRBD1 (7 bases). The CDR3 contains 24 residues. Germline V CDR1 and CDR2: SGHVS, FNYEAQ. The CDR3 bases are TGTGCTAGCAGCTTAGGAGGGGGCGCCGTATGGGACCCCCGTTACAAGTTTAGCACAGATACGCAGTATTTT. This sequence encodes CASSLGGGAVWDPRYKFSTDTQYF.

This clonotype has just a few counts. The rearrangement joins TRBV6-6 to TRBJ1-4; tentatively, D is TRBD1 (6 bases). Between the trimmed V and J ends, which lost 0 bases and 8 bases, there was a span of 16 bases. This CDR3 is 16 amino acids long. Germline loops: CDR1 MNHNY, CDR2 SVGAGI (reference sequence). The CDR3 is CASSYSEGGGDEKLFF. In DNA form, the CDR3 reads TGTGCCAGCAGTTACTCGGAGGGGGGAGGGGACGAAAAACTGTTTTTT.

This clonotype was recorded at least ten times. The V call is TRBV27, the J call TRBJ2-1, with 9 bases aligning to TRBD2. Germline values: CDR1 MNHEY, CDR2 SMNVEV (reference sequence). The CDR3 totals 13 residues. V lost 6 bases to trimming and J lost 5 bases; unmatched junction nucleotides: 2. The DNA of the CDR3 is TGTGCCAGCAGGACTAGCGGTAACAATGAGCAGTTCTTC. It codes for CASRTSGNNEQFF.

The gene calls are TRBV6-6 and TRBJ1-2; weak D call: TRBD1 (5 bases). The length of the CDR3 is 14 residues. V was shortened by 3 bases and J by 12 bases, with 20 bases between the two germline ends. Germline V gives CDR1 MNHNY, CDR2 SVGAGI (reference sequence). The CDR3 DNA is TGTGCCAGCAGTTATGAAGCGAACCTCCGGGGCCACACCTTC. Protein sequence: CASSYEANLRGHTF.

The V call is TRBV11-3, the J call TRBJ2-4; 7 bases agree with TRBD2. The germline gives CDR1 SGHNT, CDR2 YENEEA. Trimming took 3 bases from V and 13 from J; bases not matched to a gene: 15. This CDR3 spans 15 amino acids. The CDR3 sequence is CASSLGPGMAGEQYF. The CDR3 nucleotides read TGTGCCAGCAGCTTGGGCCCTGGAATGGCGGGGGAGCAGTACTTC.

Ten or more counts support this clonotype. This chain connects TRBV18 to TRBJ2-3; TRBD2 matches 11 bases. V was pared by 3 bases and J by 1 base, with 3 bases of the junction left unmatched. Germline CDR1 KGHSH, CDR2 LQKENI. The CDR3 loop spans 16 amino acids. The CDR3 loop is CASSPRTSGRTDTQYF. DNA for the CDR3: TGTGCCAGCTCACCCCGGACTAGCGGGCGCACAGATACGCAGTATTTT.

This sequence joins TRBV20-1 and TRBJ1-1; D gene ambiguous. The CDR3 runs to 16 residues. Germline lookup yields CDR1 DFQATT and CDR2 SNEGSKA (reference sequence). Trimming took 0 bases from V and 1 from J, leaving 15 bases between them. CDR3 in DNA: TGCAGTGCTAGAGATTTCGCTATAGGGCCGAACACTGAAGCTTTCTTT. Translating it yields CSARDFAIGPNTEAFF.

The chain's CDR3 is CSASGGGTQYF. The CDR3 DNA follows: TGCAGTGCTAGTGGAGGAGGAACCCAGTACTTC. This chain links TRBV20-1 with TRBJ2-5, with D possibly TRBD2 on 5 matching bases. The V end was cut by 3 bases, the J end by 8 bases, with 10 bases between. CDR3 length equals 11 residues. In germline, CDR1 is DFQATT, CDR2 SNEGSKA (reference sequence).

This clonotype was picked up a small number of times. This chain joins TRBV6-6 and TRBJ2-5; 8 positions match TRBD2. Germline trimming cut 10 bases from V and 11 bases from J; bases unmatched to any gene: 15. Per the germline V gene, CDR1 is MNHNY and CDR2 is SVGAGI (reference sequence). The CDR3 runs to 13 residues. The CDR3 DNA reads TGTGCCACCCGGGGGGGGATAGACAATGAGCAGTACTTC. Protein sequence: CATRGGIDNEQYF.

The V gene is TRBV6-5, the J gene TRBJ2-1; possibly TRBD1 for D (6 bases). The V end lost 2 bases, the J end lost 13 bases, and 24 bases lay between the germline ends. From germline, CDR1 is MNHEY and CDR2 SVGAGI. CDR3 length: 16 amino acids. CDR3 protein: CASSYRSSGTSETQFF. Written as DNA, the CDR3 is TGTGCCAGCAGTTACCGGAGTTCCGGGACATCGGAGACCCAGTTCTTC.

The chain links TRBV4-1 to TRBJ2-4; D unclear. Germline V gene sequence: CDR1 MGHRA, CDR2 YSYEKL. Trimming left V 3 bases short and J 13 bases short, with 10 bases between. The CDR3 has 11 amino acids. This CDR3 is CASSHTNGQYF. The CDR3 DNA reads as TGCGCCAGCAGCCACACGAACGGGCAGTACTTC.